This T cell receptor (beta chain) was recorded in a study of response to subunit inactivated influenza vaccine. Broader study findings: Seasonal influenza vaccination, on each occasion, was suggested by the authors to recruit few new T cells.

The CDR3 contains 20 residues. V dropped 0 bases and J dropped 0; count of bases not matched to a gene: 14. Germline CDR1 reads MNHEY; CDR2 reads SVGEGT. As to this clonotype: The antigen remains undetermined.

In TCRdb, the RT-PCR reads were re-called with MiXCR into one record per CDR3 protein. The data show hundreds of thousands of distinct CDR3 sequences, with 12% to 15% seen just once and roughly 7.2% held by the top ten. This TCR came from a man aged 45-65 years who received an inactivated influenza vaccine. Sequenced here: PBMCs from blood, sampled 14 to 15 days before vaccination. The chain is built from TRBV6-2 or TRBV6-3 and TRBJ2-1; the match to TRBD2 covers 7 bases. For the CDR3, the DNA is TGTGCCAGCAGTTACTCCGTGAGAGAGGTTTGGGGGGGCTCCTACAATGAGCAGTTCTTC. Translated: CASSYSVREVWGGSYNEQFF.